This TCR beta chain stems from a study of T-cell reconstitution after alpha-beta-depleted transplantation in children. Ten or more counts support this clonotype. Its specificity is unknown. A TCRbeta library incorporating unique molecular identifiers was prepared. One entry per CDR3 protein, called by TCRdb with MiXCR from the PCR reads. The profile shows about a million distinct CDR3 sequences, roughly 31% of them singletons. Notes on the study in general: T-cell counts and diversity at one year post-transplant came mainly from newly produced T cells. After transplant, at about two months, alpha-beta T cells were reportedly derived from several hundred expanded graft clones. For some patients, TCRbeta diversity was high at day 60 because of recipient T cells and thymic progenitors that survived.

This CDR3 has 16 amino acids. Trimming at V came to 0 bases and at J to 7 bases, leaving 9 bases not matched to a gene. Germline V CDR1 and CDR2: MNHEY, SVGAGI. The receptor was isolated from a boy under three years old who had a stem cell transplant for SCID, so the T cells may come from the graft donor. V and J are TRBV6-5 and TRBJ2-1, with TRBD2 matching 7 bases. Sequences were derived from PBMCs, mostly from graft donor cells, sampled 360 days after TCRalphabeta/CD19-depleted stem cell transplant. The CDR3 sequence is CASSYSSWGGLNEQFF. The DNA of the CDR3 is TGTGCCAGCAGTTACTCGAGTTGGGGGGGACTAAATGAGCAGTTCTTC.